Following are 29 T cell receptor beta chains from one sample sequenced in a study of cytomegalovirus exposure and HLA in healthy donors. The PCR made use of 60 Vbeta and 13 Jbeta primers. The method was immunoSEQ multiplex PCR; TCRdb's version includes in-frame clones alone and lacks a portion of them. The data hold some 120,000 clones, with approximately 8.7% observed a single time. The sequencing input was PBMCs. These receptor sequences come from a middle-aged man in good health and CMV-seronegative.

On this clone: The sample has other DNA sequences that encode this CDR3 too. The chain recombines TRBV30 with TRBJ2-5, with TRBD1 as a possible D gene (6 bases). The CDR3 extends over 12 amino acids. Deletions cut 0 bases from V and 5 bases from J, with 7 bases between. The germline CDR1 and CDR2 sequences are GTSNPN and SVGIG (reference sequence). The CDR3 sequence is CAWSVQGETQYF. CDR3 coding DNA: TGTGCCTGGAGTGTACAGGGTGAGACCCAGTACTTC.

This clone was found a few times. This chain connects TRBV29-1 to TRBJ2-2; TRBD2 aligns across 9 bases. CDR1 is SQVTM and CDR2 is ANQGSEA in the germline V gene. The CDR3 consists of 12 residues. J gave up 6 bases and V 7 bases, and 3 bases lay outside the gene matches. The CDR3 region has the DNA TGCAGCGGCGGGACTAGCTCCGGGGAGCTGTTTTTT. Translating gives CSGGTSSGELFF.

This clone was seen only a few times. V usage is TRBV6-1 and J usage is TRBJ2-5, with TRBD2 matching over 12 bases. This CDR3 contains 15 residues. Germline V CDR1 and CDR2: MNHNS, SASEGT. The V segment lost 6 bases and the J segment 5 bases; nucleotides outside the gene matches: 7. The CDR3 protein is CASRASGGADETQYF. As DNA, the CDR3 is TGTGCCAGCAGGGCTAGCGGGGGGGCGGACGAGACCCAGTACTTC.

This clone has just a few counts. This chain uses TRBV13 with TRBJ2-1, with a possible D match to TRBD1 (5 bases). CDR1 and CDR2 from the germline V gene are PRHDT and FYEKMQ (reference sequence). The CDR3 is made up of 15 amino acids. Between the trimmed V and J ends, which lost 2 bases and 7 bases, there was a span of 15 bases. CDR3 DNA: TGTGCCAGCAGCTTAACCGGTCAGGGAAGAAATGAGCAGTTCTTC. Amino acid sequence: CASSLTGQGRNEQFF.

The CDR3 here is CASSYRGSGANVLTF. The CDR3 bases are TGTGCCAGCAGTTACAGGGGTTCTGGGGCCAACGTCCTGACTTTC. This chain joins TRBV6-5 and TRBJ2-6; a possible D gene is TRBD1 (5 bases). CDR1 and CDR2 from the germline V gene are MNHEY and SVGAGI. Trimming took off 2 bases at V and 1 base at J, with 6 bases between the two ends. The CDR3 is 15 residues long.

This clone was observed a few times. This chain joins TRBV25-1 and TRBJ1-3, with D tentatively TRBD1 (5 bases). Germline lookup yields CDR1 MGHDK and CDR2 SYGVNS. The ends were cut back, 3 bases at V and 1 base at J, with 10 bases in the middle. The CDR3 contains 15 residues. The CDR3 DNA sequence: TGTGCCAGCAGTGAGGCGACAGCATCTGGAAACACCATATATTTT. Translated: CASSEATASGNTIYF.

CDR3 region: CASSIGQGGFTEAFF. CDR3 nucleotides: TGTGCCAGCAGCATTGGACAGGGCGGTTTCACTGAAGCTTTCTTT. The V gene is TRBV7-8, the J gene TRBJ1-1, with 8 bases lining up with TRBD1. The CDR3 length is 15 residues. Germline values: CDR1 SGHVS, CDR2 FQNEAQ. V gave up 5 bases and J gave up 4 bases; unmatched junction bases: 9.

The chain combines TRBV5-1 with TRBJ2-5; D is perhaps TRBD1 (6 bases). The CDR3 is made up of 13 amino acids. From germline, CDR1 is SGHRS and CDR2 YFSETQ. V lost 7 bases to trimming and J lost 2 bases, with 12 bases between them. CDR3 amino acids: CASGPTGQETQYF. CDR3 nucleotides: TGCGCCAGCGGACCGACAGGACAAGAGACCCAGTACTTC.

The rearrangement uses TRBV4-3 and TRBJ1-1; 7 bases line up with TRBD1. V gave up 0 bases and J gave up 6 bases; unmatched junction bases: 7. Germline CDR1 is LGHNA and CDR2 is YSLEER. The CDR3 has 15 residues. The CDR3 region has the DNA TGCGCCAGCAGCCAAGATCCGGGACAGAATCCTGAAGCTTTCTTT. Translating gives CASSQDPGQNPEAFF.

This clone turned up a few times. The chain joins TRBV5-1 to TRBJ2-2, with D hard to call. The germline V gene has CDR1 SGHRS and CDR2 YFSETQ. The CDR3 is 13 amino acids. The V gene lost 1 base and the J gene lost 4 bases, with 5 bases spanning the gap. CDR3 DNA: TGCGCCAGCAGCTTGTTATCCACCGGGGAGCTGTTTTTT. This codes for CASSLLSTGELFF.

In this sample, this clone is medium-sized. This chain joins TRBV4-2 and TRBJ1-1, with 7 bases fitting TRBD1. The ends lost 1 base at V and 1 base at J; junction bases unmatched: 6. Germline CDR1 is LGHNA and CDR2 is YNFKEQ. This CDR3 has 16 residues. CDR3 nucleotide sequence: TGTGCCAGCAGCCAAGTCTCGGGACAGCGGAACACTGAAGCTTTCTTT. As protein: CASSQVSGQRNTEAFF.

A few counts support this clone. This rearrangement joins TRBV19 to TRBJ1-1, with D uncertain. CDR1 is LNHDA and CDR2 is SQIVND in the germline V gene (reference sequence). Trimming shortened V by 3 bases and J by 4 bases, and 12 bases separated the two germline ends. The CDR3 sequence is 14 residues long. This chain's CDR3 is CASSIGRDFTEAFF. CDR3 DNA sequence: TGTGCCAGTAGTATTGGCAGAGACTTCACTGAAGCTTTCTTT.

The chain has TRBV4-1 and TRBJ2-7, with unresolved D. V was clipped by 0 bases and J by 1 base, with 13 bases between them. CDR1 is MGHRA and CDR2 is YSYEKL in the germline V gene. The CDR3 is 16 amino acids. The CDR3 region has the DNA TGCGCCAGCAGCCAAGAAGGTTTCGACATATCCTACGAGCAGTACTTC. Translation gives CASSQEGFDISYEQYF.

The J gene is TRBJ1-2, the V gene TRBV6-1, with 12 bases lining up with TRBD1. This CDR3 spans 15 amino acids. V shed 2 bases, J shed 9 bases, and the junction held 7 bases outside the gene matches. CDR1 MNHNS and CDR2 SASEGT come from the germline V gene. CDR3 nucleotide sequence: TGTGCCAGCAGTGAAACTGGGACAGGGGGCGATAGCTACACCTTC. Translated: CASSETGTGGDSYTF.

The table lists this clone with a few counts. The chain employs TRBV6-6 and TRBJ2-1; TRBD2 aligns across 9 bases. The CDR3 loop spans 14 amino acids. The germline V gene encodes CDR1 MNHNY and CDR2 SVGAGI (reference sequence). With V trimmed by 4 bases and J by 5 bases, 3 bases remained unmatched. Here the CDR3 reads CASSSGTSHNEQFF. The CDR3 DNA follows: TGTGCCAGCAGTTCCGGGACTAGCCACAATGAGCAGTTCTTC.

This clone was detected a few times. The V and J genes are TRBV7-6 and TRBJ2-7; TRBD1 matches at 9 bases. This CDR3 spans 15 amino acids. With V trimmed by 5 bases and J by 5 bases, 10 bases remained unmatched. Germline lookup yields CDR1 SGHVS and CDR2 FNYEAQ. The CDR3 nucleotides are TGTGCCAGCAGCGCGACGGACAGGGGTAACAACGAGCAGTACTTC. Its protein product is CASSATDRGNNEQYF.

This clone was observed a handful of times. The chain links TRBV30 to TRBJ2-3, with 8 bases lining up with TRBD2. There are 14 residues in the CDR3. With V trimmed by 6 bases and J by 5 bases, 10 bases remained unmatched. CDR1 GTSNPN and CDR2 SVGIG come from the germline V gene (reference sequence). CDR3 sequence: CACLDTSGLDTQYF. The CDR3 DNA follows: TGTGCCTGCCTGGATACTAGCGGCCTAGATACGCAGTATTTT.

There are a few counts of this clone. The genes are TRBV5-8 and TRBJ2-1; D may be TRBD1 (5 bases). V shed 10 bases and J shed 7 bases, with 12 bases lying between them. Germline-derived CDR1 and CDR2 are SGHTS and YDEGEE. The CDR3 extends over 11 amino acids. CDR3 protein: CAYQYRNEQFF. CDR3 coding DNA: TGTGCCTACCAATACAGGAATGAGCAGTTCTTC.

This clone came up a few times. The CDR3 here is CASSETSGRRGDEQYF. CDR3 bases: TGTGCCAGCAGTGAAACCTCGGGAAGGCGTGGAGACGAGCAGTACTTC. This chain connects TRBV6-1 to TRBJ2-7, with D possibly being TRBD2 (5 bases). Germline CDR1 and CDR2: MNHNS and SASEGT. The CDR3 spans 16 residues. V gave up 2 bases and J gave up 5 bases, with 19 bases separating them.

The chain joins TRBV10-2 to TRBJ2-5; D possibly corresponds to TRBD2 (6 bases). Per the germline V gene, CDR1 is WSHSY and CDR2 is SAAADI. Trimming left V 2 bases short and J 5 bases short, with 12 bases between. This CDR3 contains 14 residues. CDR3 nucleotides: TGCGCCAGCAGTGAGACTAGCCCCGGGGAGACCCAGTACTTC. It translates to CASSETSPGETQYF.

The chain employs TRBV28 and TRBJ1-6, with unresolved D. This CDR3 spans 14 amino acids. Per the germline V gene, CDR1 is MDHEN and CDR2 is SYDVKM. Trimming shortened V by 6 bases and J by 10 bases, and 16 bases separated the two germline ends. Here the CDR3 reads CASRFRDMRSPLHF. CDR3 bases: TGTGCCAGCAGATTCCGGGATATGAGGTCACCCCTCCACTTT. Based on the CDR3 plus reference TRBV28 and TRBJ1-6, the full variable domain is DVKVTQSSRYLVKRTGEKVFLECVQDMDHENMFWYRQDPGLGLRLIYFSYDVKMKEKGDIPEGYSVSREKKERFSLILESASTNQTSMYLCASRFRDMRSPLHFGNGTRLTVT.

This clone was detected a few times. J is TRBJ1-6 and V is TRBV4-1; D unresolved. This CDR3 contains 14 residues. Germline assignment: CDR1 MGHRA and CDR2 YSYEKL. V was trimmed by 2 bases and J by 8 bases, leaving 10 bases between them. CDR3 sequence: CASSQTQLYSPLHF. The CDR3 DNA reads as TGCGCCAGCAGCCAAACACAGCTATATTCACCCCTCCACTTT.

The rearrangement links TRBV5-6 to TRBJ1-1, with D perhaps matching TRBD1 (5 bases). The germline V gene encodes CDR1 SGHDT and CDR2 YYEEEE. The CDR3 covers 14 residues. Trimming took 1 base from V and 7 from J, leaving 14 bases between them. This chain's CDR3 is CASSLMAGFSEAFF. The DNA of the CDR3 is TGTGCCAGCAGCTTGATGGCAGGGTTTAGTGAAGCTTTCTTT.

The sample holds a few counts of this clone. This sequence joins TRBV30 and TRBJ1-1; 7 bases are shared with TRBD1. This CDR3 is built from 14 residues. V lost 0 bases, J lost 7 bases, and 8 bases stayed unmatched. The germline CDR1 and CDR2 sequences are GTSNPN and SVGIG (reference sequence). CDR3 loop: CAWSVRGTDSEAFF. CDR3 bases: TGTGCCTGGAGTGTACGGGGGACAGATAGTGAAGCTTTCTTT.

In this sample, this clone turned up a few times. The chain employs TRBV9 and TRBJ1-5; D perhaps matches TRBD1 (5 bases). Germline V gives CDR1 SGDLS, CDR2 YYNGEE. Trimming removed 0 bases at V and 6 bases at J, with 10 bases between. The CDR3 is 14 residues long. Here the CDR3 reads CASSVGAGFQPQHF. As DNA, the CDR3 is TGTGCCAGCAGCGTAGGGGCAGGGTTTCAGCCCCAGCATTTT.

This chain connects TRBV2 to TRBJ2-5; 7 bases agree with TRBD1. CDR1 and CDR2 (germline): SNHLY, FYNNEI. The CDR3 contains 12 residues. V shed 5 bases, J shed 7 bases, and the junction held 4 bases outside the gene matches. The CDR3 DNA sequence: TGTGCCAGCAGTTTGGACAGGCGGACCCAGTACTTC. As protein: CASSLDRRTQYF.

The gene calls are TRBV21-1 and TRBJ2-1; TRBD2 is the table's D call and was not checked against the DNA. TRBV21-1 is a known pseudogene. The CDR3 is 16 amino acids. The CDR3 DNA reads as TGTGCCAGCACCCAGTCCGGGACTAGCGTTCGCGATGAGCAGTTCTTC. The encoded protein is CASTQSGTSVRDEQFF.

J is TRBJ2-7 and V is TRBV7-9; 12 positions agree with TRBD2. The CDR3 covers 15 residues. Germline trimming cut 5 bases from V and 1 base from J; bases unmatched to any gene: 3. The germline gives CDR1 SEHNR, CDR2 FQNEAQ (reference sequence). CDR3 protein: CASSKTSGGSYEQYF. CDR3 coding DNA: TGTGCCAGCAGCAAGACTAGCGGGGGTTCCTACGAGCAGTACTTC.

The gene calls are TRBV2 and TRBJ2-7, with 11 bases fitting TRBD1. This CDR3 contains 14 residues. Losses at the gene ends were 4 bases for V and 2 bases for J; bases not matched to a gene: 1. Germline CDR1 and CDR2: SNHLY and FYNNEI. Here the CDR3 reads CASSVDRGPYEQYF. In nucleotides, the CDR3 is TGTGCCAGCAGTGTGGACAGGGGGCCCTACGAGCAGTACTTC.